This T cell receptor beta chain was obtained from a study of blood T cells in healthy people across ages. This clonotype showed up many times. Losses at the gene ends were 7 bases for V and 5 bases for J; bases not matched to a gene: 14. Germline V gene lookup returns CDR1 SQVTM and CDR2 ANQGSEA. This CDR3 has 15 residues. The second PCR ran roughly 6 to 11 cycles with a sample-barcoded 5' primer and J-beta primers. TCRdb called the 5' RACE reads again in MiXCR, with one record for every CDR3 protein. The profile shows hundreds of thousands of distinct CDR3 sequences, approximately 52% of them singletons.

The sequenced sample was blood. The receptor comes from an elderly woman in good health. V is TRBV29-1 and J is TRBJ2-3; 8 bases agree with TRBD2. CDR3 protein: CSAVLRGLGGDTQYF. CDR3 sequence (DNA): TGCAGCGCAGTATTGAGGGGACTAGGGGGAGATACGCAGTATTTT.